These 7 T cell receptor beta chains share one sample of origin, sequenced in a study of graft-versus-host responses after intestinal transplantation. Sequencing used immunoSEQ multiplex PCR; TCRdb keeps in-frame clones, though not all of them. The sample has around 100,000 clones; roughly 90% are singletons. These receptors lack a known antigen. This sample comprised unstimulated CD4+ T cells sorted from spleen or lymph node cells, obtained before transplant. The receptors come from a human donor who was the organ donor for an intestinal transplant.

The chain employs TRBV5-1 and TRBJ2-5; D perhaps matches TRBD2 (7 bases). The J call is in doubt because the DNA end fits TRBJ2-7 better. The CDR3 contains 18 residues. Germline CDR1 is SGHRS and CDR2 is YFSETQ. The DNA of the CDR3 is TGCGCCAGCAGCTTTCATGAGACAAGGGGGGGGCTTACCTACGAGCAGTACTTC. Protein sequence: CASSFHETRGGLTYEQYF.

This clone was seen just once. The rearrangement joins TRBV14 to TRBJ2-7, with 11 positions matching TRBD2. Germline V gene sequence: CDR1 SGHDN, CDR2 FVKESK. The ends lost 4 bases at V and 0 bases at J; junction bases unmatched: 8. The CDR3 has 17 amino acids. The CDR3 is CASSRLAGTASSYEQYF. The CDR3 coding sequence is TGTGCCAGCAGCCGACTAGCGGGGACCGCCAGCTCCTACGAGCAGTACTTC.

This sequence joins TRBV7-3 and TRBJ1-1; possibly TRBD1 for D (5 bases). Per germline, CDR1 SGHTA and CDR2 FQGTGA. V was cut by 0 bases and J by 1 base, with 12 bases left in between. This CDR3 comprises 16 residues. CDR3 nucleotide sequence: TGTGCCAGCAGCTTAACAGGGGTGAGCGGGAACACTGAAGCTTTCTTT. Translated: CASSLTGVSGNTEAFF.

The V gene is TRBV5-6, the J gene TRBJ1-2; D gene unclear. Between the trimmed V and J ends, which lost 0 bases and 0 bases, there was a span of 9 bases. Per germline, CDR1 SGHDT and CDR2 YYEEEE. This CDR3 spans 15 amino acids. CDR3 nucleotides: TGTGCCAGCAGCTTGGTTGGCGGTTCTAACTATGGCTACACCTTC. Its protein is CASSLVGGSNYGYTF.

V usage is TRBV19 and J usage is TRBJ2-4; 7 bases line up with TRBD1. J gave up 0 bases and V 0 bases, and 2 bases lay outside the gene matches. CDR3 size: 16 residues. Per germline, CDR1 LNHDA and CDR2 SQIVND (reference sequence). The DNA for the CDR3 is TGTGCCAGTAGTATAGACAGGGGGTTAGCCAAAAACATTCAGTACTTC. Translating it yields CASSIDRGLAKNIQYF.

This clone was seen once. The chain couples TRBV30 to TRBJ1-2, with D uncertain. V shed 1 base and J shed 4 bases, with 7 bases lying between them. The CDR3 extends over 12 amino acids. Per the germline V gene, CDR1 is GTSNPN and CDR2 is SVGIG (reference sequence). The CDR3 loop is CAWSGPPYGYTF. Here the CDR3 DNA reads TGTGCCTGGAGTGGACCCCCCTATGGCTACACCTTC.

The chain recombines TRBV2 with TRBJ1-1; D is undetermined. The CDR3 is made up of 13 amino acids. V lost 1 base, J lost 2 bases, and 5 bases lay in between. Germline CDR1 is SNHLY and CDR2 is FYNNEI. The CDR3, as DNA: TGTGCCAGCAGTGAAGACGGAAACACTGAAGCTTTCTTT. Translated: CASSEDGNTEAFF.